The next 22 T cell receptor beta chains were all read from a single sample in a study of T cells in Graves' hyperthyroidism and ophthalmopathy. The CDR3 regions of TCR beta were amplified from RNA transcripts. HTBI primers were used for first-round RT-PCR of the TCR CDR3. TCRdb re-derived calls from the multiplex PCR reads in MiXCR, one entry per CDR3 protein. The repertoire holds some 300,000 distinct CDR3 sequences, roughly an eighth seen once, with roughly 7.9% in the top ten. The sequenced sample consisted of blood. These receptors were collected from a woman in her forties with Graves' hyperthyroidism.

This clonotype was seen many times. The rearrangement joins TRBV11-2 to TRBJ2-7, with 14 bases identical to TRBD2. CDR3 size: 18 residues. The V and J ends lost 7 bases and 4 bases, in that order; junction bases with no gene match: 15. Germline V gives CDR1 SGHAT, CDR2 FQNNGV. The CDR3 region is CASNGGLAGEHTWYEQYF. Here the CDR3 DNA reads TGTGCCAGCAACGGGGGACTAGCGGGAGAACACACATGGTACGAGCAGTACTTC. Based on the CDR3 plus reference TRBV11-2 and TRBJ2-7, the full variable domain is EAGVAQSPRYKIIEKRQSVAFWCNPISGHATLYWYQQILGQGPKLLIQFQNNGVVDDSQLPKDRFSAERLKGVDSTLKIQPAKLEDSAVYLCASNGGLAGEHTWYEQYFGPGTRLTVT.

The table lists this clonotype with many counts. The chain carries TRBV7-2 and TRBJ2-7; 14 bases are shared with TRBD2. V dropped 4 bases and J dropped 7; count of bases not matched to a gene: 9. Germline assignment: CDR1 SGHTA and CDR2 FQGNSA. This CDR3 spans 16 amino acids. Here the CDR3 reads CASSSGLAGVLGEQYF. For the CDR3, the DNA is TGTGCCAGCAGCTCGGGACTAGCGGGAGTTTTGGGAGAGCAGTACTTC.

This clonotype was counted at least ten times. At one end, the junction sequence differs from germline, possibly due to a read error. The V call is TRBV24-1, the J call TRBJ1-5; D unresolved. The CDR3 runs 14 residues. Germline loops: CDR1 KGHDR, CDR2 SFDVKD. The CDR3 reads CDTALAGPNQPQHF. CDR3 in DNA: TGTGACACCGCCCTCGCAGGTCCCAATCAGCCCCAGCATTTT.

This clonotype was counted at least ten times. The rearrangement uses TRBV20-1 and TRBJ2-7; 7 nucleotides agree with TRBD1. J lost 2 bases, V lost 0 bases, and 7 bases had no gene match. The CDR3 consists of 15 residues. Germline V lookup: CDR1 DFQATT, CDR2 SNEGSKA (reference sequence). The CDR3 here is CSARDLGQSTYEQYF. The CDR3 coding sequence is TGCAGTGCTAGAGATCTGGGACAGTCTACCTACGAGCAGTACTTC.

Points on this clonotype: A much larger clone lies one base from this, so it may be a read error. This chain joins TRBV19 and TRBJ1-1; D perhaps matches TRBD1 (5 bases). The V and J ends lost 6 bases and 0 bases respectively, with 11 bases between them. Per the germline V gene, CDR1 is LNHDA and CDR2 is SQIVND (reference sequence). There are 14 residues in the CDR3. CDR3 residues: CASRADSLNTEAFF. CDR3 bases: TGTGCCAGTAGAGCCGACAGTTTGAACACTGAAGCTTTCTTT.

The table lists this clonotype with many counts. J is TRBJ2-3 and V is TRBV6-1; D gene uncertain. The CDR3 is 14 amino acids. The germline V gene encodes CDR1 MNHNS and CDR2 SASEGT. Trimming removed 5 bases at V and 5 bases at J, with 14 bases between. CDR3: CASSYGRSGDTQYF. The CDR3 region has the DNA TGTGCCAGCAGTTATGGCCGATCGGGAGATACGCAGTATTTT.

This clonotype was counted a few times. This sequence joins TRBV29-1 and TRBJ2-5; D unclear. This CDR3 has 10 amino acids. The germline V and J ends were trimmed by 4 bases and 10 bases, with 10 bases remaining between them. CDR1 and CDR2 from the germline V gene are SQVTM and ANQGSEA. This chain's CDR3 is CSVAGEIQYF. For the CDR3, the DNA is TGCAGCGTTGCCGGAGAAATCCAGTACTTC.

This clonotype has a count of ten or more. The CDR3 DNA reads as TGTGCCAGCAGCTCCAGGGCCCGCAATTCCTACGAGCAGTACTTC. It is translated as CASSSRARNSYEQYF. The chain recombines TRBV11-1 with TRBJ2-7, with D possibly being TRBD1 (5 bases). V was pared by 4 bases and J by 1 base, with 14 bases between. Per germline, CDR1 SGHAT and CDR2 FQDESV (reference sequence). The CDR3 extends over 15 amino acids.

The V call is TRBV4-1, the J call TRBJ1-5; D gene unclear. With 2 bases removed from V and 3 bases from J, the gap between germline ends came to 8 bases. This CDR3 region has 14 residues. Germline loops: CDR1 MGHRA, CDR2 YSYEKL. CDR3 in DNA: TGCGCCAGCAGCCAACCGGGAACCAATCAGCCCCAGCATTTT. Translated, it gives CASSQPGTNQPQHF.

This clonotype was observed many times. This chain uses TRBV6-1 with TRBJ2-1; D is uncertain. Deletions cut 4 bases from V and 3 bases from J, with 4 bases between. The CDR3 is 12 residues long. In germline, CDR1 is MNHNS, CDR2 SASEGT. The CDR3 reads CASSVFYNEQFF. The CDR3 coding sequence is TGTGCCAGCAGTGTCTTCTACAATGAGCAGTTCTTC.

The rearrangement links TRBV9 to TRBJ2-7; TRBD2 agrees at 7 bases. Germline V lookup: CDR1 SGDLS, CDR2 YYNGEE. J was trimmed by 9 bases and V by 4 bases; bases with no gene match: 16. The CDR3 consists of 15 residues. The CDR3 sequence: CASSPTTSSQAVQYF. For the CDR3, the DNA is TGTGCCAGCAGCCCAACGACTAGCTCCCAGGCGGTGCAGTACTTC.

This clonotype was detected many times. CDR3 nucleotides: TGCGCCAGCACGAACAGGGGGTTTGACGAGCAGTACTTC. The encoded protein is CASTNRGFDEQYF. The J gene is TRBJ2-7, the V gene TRBV5-1, with TRBD1 matching over 8 bases. Germline V gene sequence: CDR1 SGHRS, CDR2 YFSETQ. The CDR3 extends over 13 amino acids. V was clipped by 6 bases and J by 5 bases; unmatched bases: 7.

The rearrangement links TRBV18 to TRBJ1-2, with D perhaps TRBD1 (6 bases). V dropped 6 bases and J dropped 0 bases, with 14 bases sitting between them. Germline V lookup: CDR1 KGHSH, CDR2 LQKENI. The length of the CDR3 is 15 residues. The CDR3 is CASSPQDRTNYGYTF. CDR3 sequence (DNA): TGTGCCAGCTCCCCCCAGGACAGAACTAACTATGGCTACACCTTC.

This clonotype has ten or more counts. The chain joins TRBV11-3 to TRBJ2-5, with TRBD1 identical over 10 bases. CDR3 length: 16 amino acids. Germline lookup yields CDR1 SGHNT and CDR2 YENEEA. With 5 bases clipped from V and 0 bases from J, the junction kept 6 bases outside the gene matches. CDR3 in amino acids: CASSLRTGGYQETQYF. CDR3 in DNA: TGTGCCAGCAGCCTTAGGACAGGGGGGTACCAAGAGACCCAGTACTTC.

The sample holds many counts of this clonotype. The chain employs TRBV7-9 and TRBJ2-1; 9 nucleotides line up with TRBD2. The CDR3 runs 13 residues. The germline gives CDR1 SEHNR, CDR2 FQNEAQ (reference sequence). V dropped 2 bases and J dropped 15; count of bases not matched to a gene: 8. The DNA for the CDR3 is TGTGCCAGCAGCTTACATCAGCGGGAGGTTGTGTTCTTC. Translation gives CASSLHQREVVFF.

This clonotype was found many times. The V gene is TRBV20-1, the J gene TRBJ2-7; 8 bases align to TRBD2. The CDR3 has 14 amino acids. The V gene's germline CDR1 is DFQATT and CDR2 SNEGSKA (reference sequence). The trim removed 5 bases at V and 7 bases at J, leaving 13 bases unmatched. CDR3 sequence (DNA): TGCAGTGCTGTTTCGGCGGGAGGTGCCCATGAGCAGTACTTC. This encodes CSAVSAGGAHEQYF.

Ten or more counts support this clonotype. The J gene is TRBJ1-4, the V gene TRBV20-1; D might be TRBD1 (5 bases). Germline V gives CDR1 DFQATT, CDR2 SNEGSKA (reference sequence). V was cut by 6 bases and J by 5 bases, with 16 bases left in between. The CDR3 spans 14 residues. The CDR3 region is CSAPEGTGNEKLFF. In nucleotides, the CDR3 is TGCAGTGCCCCCGAAGGGACGGGAAATGAAAAACTGTTTTTT.

This clonotype was counted ten times or more. The chain carries TRBV7-3 and TRBJ2-5; D not resolved. Germline-derived CDR1 and CDR2 are SGHTA and FQGTGA. V lost 3 bases to trimming and J lost 5 bases, with 10 bases between them. The CDR3 totals 13 residues. The CDR3 sequence is CASSFSSAETQYF. In nucleotides, the CDR3 is TGTGCCAGCAGCTTTAGTTCCGCGGAGACCCAGTACTTC. The variable domain in full, completed from reference TRBV7-3 and TRBJ2-5, reads GAGVSQTPSNKVTEKGKYVELRCDPISGHTALYWYRQSLGQGPEFLIYFQGTGAADDSGLPNDRFFAVRPEGSVSTLKIQRTERGDSAVYLCASSFSSAETQYFGPGTRLLVL.

This clonotype was detected many times. The chain recombines TRBV29-1 with TRBJ2-7; 7 nucleotides line up with TRBD1. Germline values: CDR1 SQVTM, CDR2 ANQGSEA. V lost 3 bases to trimming and J lost 7 bases; unmatched junction nucleotides: 9. The CDR3 is made up of 13 amino acids. The DNA of the CDR3 is TGCAGCGTTGATTCTCAGGGGGAAGGAGAGCAGTACTTC. As protein: CSVDSQGEGEQYF.

This clonotype appeared many times. This sequence joins TRBV11-2 and TRBJ2-7; the match to TRBD2 covers 10 bases. Germline lookup yields CDR1 SGHAT and CDR2 FQNNGV. The CDR3 has 13 amino acids. Trimming took 3 bases from V and 9 from J; bases not matched to a gene: 5. CDR3 nucleotide sequence: TGTGCCAGCAGCTTTGCTAGCGGGAGTGCGCAGTACTTC. This sequence encodes CASSFASGSAQYF.

This clonotype was seen ten or more times. This sequence joins TRBV20-1 and TRBJ1-4; 8 bases agree with TRBD1. The CDR3 length is 13 residues. V was clipped by 6 bases and J by 2 bases; unmatched bases: 2. CDR1 DFQATT and CDR2 SNEGSKA come from the germline V gene (reference sequence). CDR3 protein: CSAGQVTNEKLFF. The CDR3 DNA reads TGCAGTGCGGGACAGGTTACTAATGAAAAACTGTTTTTT.

This clonotype was counted ten times or more. Written as DNA, the CDR3 is TGTGCCAGCAGTCGTACGAACACCGGGGAGCTGTTTTTT. Translating gives CASSRTNTGELFF. The chain has TRBV2 and TRBJ2-2; D ambiguous. Germline CDR1 is SNHLY and CDR2 is FYNNEI. Deletions cut 5 bases from V and 0 bases from J, with 4 bases between. The CDR3 is 13 residues long. The full variable domain, its missing parts supplied by reference TRBV2 and TRBJ2-2, is EPEVTQTPSHQVTQMGQEVILRCVPISNHLYFYWYRQILGQKVEFLVSFYNNEISEKSEIFDDQFSVERPDGSNFTLKIRSTKLEDSAMYFCASSRTNTGELFFGEGSRLTVL.